These T cell receptor beta chains were read from a single sample in a study of regulatory dendritic cells for organ transplantation. TCRdb's table, derived via immunoSEQ multiplex PCR, lists solely in-frame clones and lacks some. The profile shows almost 30,000 clones, roughly 79% of them singletons. Sequencing used memory CD4+ T cells from blood. Receptor source: a human donor in good health. CDR3s include the opening cysteine and the closing phenylalanine or tryptophan. Each record gives: J gene, clone size, V gene, D gene, CDR3 protein. D genes are given only for firm matches. Not all rows give a size; the values are once, few, many and, for expanded clones, a class.

TRBJ2-3,NA,TRBV7-2,TRBD1,CASRFGQGARDTQYF
TRBJ1-2,NA,TRBV28,NA,CASISWGAGGYTF
TRBJ2-7,few,TRBV13,NA,CASSARGGEQYF
TRBJ2-2,once,TRBV15,NA,CATSTDSHRAVSGELFF
TRBJ2-5,NA,TRBV7-2,NA,CASSLNRVQETQYF
TRBJ2-2,NA,TRBV7-8,NA,CASSLSLFRSGELFF
TRBJ1-1,NA,TRBV11-1,NA,CASRGQPNTEAFF
TRBJ2-7,NA,TRBV7-8,NA,CASSLAAGTPYEQYF
TRBJ2-7,NA,TRBV5-4,TRBD1,CASSLADGTGSYEQYF
TRBJ1-1,NA,TRBV6-1,NA,CASSEIMNTEAFF
TRBJ2-5,NA,TRBV7-2,NA,CASSLGQGGTETQYF
TRBJ2-5,NA,TRBV5-4,NA,CASSFGRWEQTQYF
TRBJ2-7,NA,TRBV7-8,NA,CASSLGGGTGGSREQYF
TRBJ2-3,NA,TRBV19,NA,CASSGSGTPSTDTQYF
TRBJ2-7,NA,TRBV5-1,TRBD1,CASDPGTGVGEQYF
TRBJ2-2,NA,TRBV25-1,TRBD2,CASSDSGRGSGELFF
TRBJ1-5,NA,TRBV10-2,TRBD1,CASTPTDRDQPQHF
TRBJ1-2,NA,TRBV11-2,NA,CASSLDRQAPYGYTF
TRBJ1-2,NA,TRBV2,NA,CASSEQAGFGNYGYTF
TRBJ1-2,NA,TRBV4-1,NA,CASSQVEGGGLNYGYTF
TRBJ2-1,NA,TRBV11-2,NA,CASSLVSEQFF
TRBJ2-7,NA,TRBV6-5,NA,CASSYPSSHEQYF
TRBJ2-2,NA,TRBV5-4,NA,CASSGQNTGELFF
TRBJ1-2,NA,TRBV14,NA,CASSQQVDYGYTF